This T cell receptor (beta chain) is from a study of vaccination and CD4 T cells after COVID-19. This CDR3 is built from 11 residues. CDR1 is SGHTA and CDR2 is FQGNSA in the germline V gene. The V end lost 5 bases, the J end lost 3 bases, and 5 bases lay between the germline ends. For this clonotype: Antigen: not known.

Sequenced with the Oncomine TCR Beta short-read assay was DNA taken from cultured CD4+ T cells. Extraction of genomic DNA was performed on cultured CD4+ T cells. Via MiXCR, TCRdb re-called the PCR reads, giving one row per CDR3 protein. The profile shows roughly 7,500 distinct CDR3 sequences, about 39% of them singletons. The treatment was: roughly ten-day PBMC culture with coronavirus spike peptide pools or control peptides (ViraFEST assay). CD4+ T cells that came from the unexposed donor were collected before the COVID-19 pandemic (2011-2018). Cultures of PBMCs, a few million per well, were set up with approximately 9.6 IU/ml IL-2 and about 10 ug/ml peptide pools. The cultures had half their medium swapped for fresh IL-2 medium on days 3 and 7.

The rearrangement joins TRBV7-2 to TRBJ2-7; D ambiguous. Sequencing input: CD4+ T cells from blood, cultured in vitro. The sequence was collected from a human donor in good health. CDR3 bases: TGTGCCAGCAGCGATCGCTACGAGCAGTACTTC. Residues: CASSDRYEQYF.